This TCR beta chain was recorded in a study of OX40 agonist ivuxolimab in advanced cancers. As for the study in general: Dose-escalation subjects each had hepatocellular carcinoma, melanoma, renal cell or head and neck cancer.

This CDR3 has 15 amino acids. The junction had 8 bases not matched to a gene; V was cut back by 7 bases and J by 2 bases. CDR1 MDHEN and CDR2 SYDVKM come from the germline V gene. Libraries were prepared by immunoSEQ multiplex PCR; TCRdb keeps only in-frame clonotypes and omits some of them. The table lists tens of thousands of clones, roughly 83% of them singletons. This specimen was CD4+ or CD8+ T cells sorted from blood, taken in a trial of the OX40 agonist ivuxolimab. The clonotype originates from an adult with an advanced solid tumor such as melanoma, head and neck, liver or kidney cancer. This rearrangement joins TRBV28 to TRBJ2-7, with 10 nucleotides matching TRBD1. The CDR3 bases are TGTGCCAGCACTACCCCTGGGACAGGGGCCTACGAGCAGTACTTC. Translation gives CASTTPGTGAYEQYF.